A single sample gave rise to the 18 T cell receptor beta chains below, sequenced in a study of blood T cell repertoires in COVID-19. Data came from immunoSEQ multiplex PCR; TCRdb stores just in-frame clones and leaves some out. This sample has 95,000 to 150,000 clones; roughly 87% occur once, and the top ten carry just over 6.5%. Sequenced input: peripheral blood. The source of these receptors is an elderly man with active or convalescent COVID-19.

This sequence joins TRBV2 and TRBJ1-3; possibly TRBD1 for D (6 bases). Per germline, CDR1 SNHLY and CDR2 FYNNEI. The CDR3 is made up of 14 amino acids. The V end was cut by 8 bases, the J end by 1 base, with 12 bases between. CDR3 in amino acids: CASGGSFSGNTIYF. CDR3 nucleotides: TGTGCCAGCGGGGGCAGCTTTTCTGGAAACACCATATATTTT.

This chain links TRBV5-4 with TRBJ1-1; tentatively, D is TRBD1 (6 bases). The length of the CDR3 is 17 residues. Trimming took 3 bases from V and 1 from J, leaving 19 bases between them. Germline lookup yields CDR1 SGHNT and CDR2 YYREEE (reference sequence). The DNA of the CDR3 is TGTGCCAGCAGCTCCGTTAGGTGGACAGAGACGAACACTGAAGCTTTCTTT. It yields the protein CASSSVRWTETNTEAFF.

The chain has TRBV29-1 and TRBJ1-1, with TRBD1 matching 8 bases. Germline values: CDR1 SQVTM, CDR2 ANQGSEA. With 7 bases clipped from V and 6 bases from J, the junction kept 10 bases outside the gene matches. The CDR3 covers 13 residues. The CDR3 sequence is CSENTGGSSEAFF. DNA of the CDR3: TGCAGCGAGAACACAGGGGGAAGCTCTGAAGCTTTCTTT.

CDR3 DNA: TGCGCCAGCAGCCAAGACGCACAGGGGGCATATGGCTACACCTTC. Translated, it gives CASSQDAQGAYGYTF. The V gene is TRBV4-3, the J gene TRBJ1-2, with 9 bases matching TRBD1. Germline V CDR1 and CDR2: LGHNA, YSLEER. CDR3 length: 15 residues. With V trimmed by 0 bases and J by 5 bases, 4 bases remained unmatched.

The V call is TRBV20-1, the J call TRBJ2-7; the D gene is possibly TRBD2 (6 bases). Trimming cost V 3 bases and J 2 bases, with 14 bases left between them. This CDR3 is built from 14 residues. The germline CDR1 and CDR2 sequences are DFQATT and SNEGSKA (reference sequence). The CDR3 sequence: CSASKGTGAYEQYF. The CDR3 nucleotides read TGCAGTGCTAGTAAGGGAACGGGAGCCTACGAGCAGTACTTC.

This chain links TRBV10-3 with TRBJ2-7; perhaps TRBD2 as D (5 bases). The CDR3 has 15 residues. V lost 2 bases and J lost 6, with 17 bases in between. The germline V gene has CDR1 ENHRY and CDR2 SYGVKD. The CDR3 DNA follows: TGTGCCATCAGTGAGAGGGCTAGCCCCCCGGGCGAGCAGTACTTC. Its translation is CAISERASPPGEQYF.

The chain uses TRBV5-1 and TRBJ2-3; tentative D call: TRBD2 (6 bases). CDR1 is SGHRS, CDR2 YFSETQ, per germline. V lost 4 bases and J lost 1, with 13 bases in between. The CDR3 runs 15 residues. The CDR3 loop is CASSAWDFRTDTQYF. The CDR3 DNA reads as TGCGCCAGCAGCGCCTGGGACTTTCGCACAGATACGCAGTATTTT.

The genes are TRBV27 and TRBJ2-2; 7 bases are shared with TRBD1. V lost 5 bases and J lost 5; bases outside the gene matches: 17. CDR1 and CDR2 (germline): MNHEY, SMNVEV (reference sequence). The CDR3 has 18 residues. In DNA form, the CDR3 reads TGTGCCAGCAGTACCGACCGAGGGGGCTACTCGGGTACCGGGGAGCTGTTTTTT. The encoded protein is CASSTDRGGYSGTGELFF.

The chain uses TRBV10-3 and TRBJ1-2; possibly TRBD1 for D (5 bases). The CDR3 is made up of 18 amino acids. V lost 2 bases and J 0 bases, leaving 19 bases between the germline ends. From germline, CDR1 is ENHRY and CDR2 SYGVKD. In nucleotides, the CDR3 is TGTGCCATCAGTGAGAAGTACGGCTTTCCGACAGCTAACTATGGCTACACCTTC. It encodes CAISEKYGFPTANYGYTF.

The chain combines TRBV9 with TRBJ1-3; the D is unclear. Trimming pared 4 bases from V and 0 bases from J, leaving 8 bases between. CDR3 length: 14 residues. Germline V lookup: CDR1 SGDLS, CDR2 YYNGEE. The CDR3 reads CASSQAGSGNTIYF. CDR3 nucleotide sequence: TGTGCCAGCAGCCAAGCAGGCTCTGGAAACACCATATATTTT.

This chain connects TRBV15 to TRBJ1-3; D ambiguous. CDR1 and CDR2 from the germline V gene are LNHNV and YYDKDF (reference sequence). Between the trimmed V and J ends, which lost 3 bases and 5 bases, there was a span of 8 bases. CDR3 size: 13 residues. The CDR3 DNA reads TGTGCCACCAGCAGTGCCGGTCGAAACACCATATATTTT. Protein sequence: CATSSAGRNTIYF.

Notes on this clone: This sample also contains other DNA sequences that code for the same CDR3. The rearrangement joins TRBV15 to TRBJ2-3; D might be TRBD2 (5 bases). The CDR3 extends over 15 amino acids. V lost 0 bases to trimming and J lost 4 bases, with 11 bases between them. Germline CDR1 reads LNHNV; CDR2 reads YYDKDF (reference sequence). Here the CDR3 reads CATSRDRGPADTQYF. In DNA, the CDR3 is TGTGCCACCAGCAGAGACCGCGGGCCGGCAGATACGCAGTATTTT.

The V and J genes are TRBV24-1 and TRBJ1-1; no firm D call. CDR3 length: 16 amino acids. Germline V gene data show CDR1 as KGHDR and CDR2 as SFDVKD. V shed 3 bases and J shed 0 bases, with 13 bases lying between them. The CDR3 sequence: CATSDNADGLNTEAFF. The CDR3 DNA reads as TGTGCCACCAGTGATAATGCGGATGGATTGAACACTGAAGCTTTCTTT.

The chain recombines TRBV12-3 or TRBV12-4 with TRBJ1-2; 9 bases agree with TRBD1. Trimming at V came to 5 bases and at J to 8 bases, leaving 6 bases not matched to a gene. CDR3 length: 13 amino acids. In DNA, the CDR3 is TGTGCCAGCAGTCTACAGGGGGCCTACGGCTACACCTTC. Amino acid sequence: CASSLQGAYGYTF.

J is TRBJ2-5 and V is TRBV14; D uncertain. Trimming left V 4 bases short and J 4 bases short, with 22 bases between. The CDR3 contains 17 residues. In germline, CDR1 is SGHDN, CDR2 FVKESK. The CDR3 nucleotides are TGTGCCAGCAGCCTCGGTTTTCGAGGCGATGGTGGAGAGACCCAGTACTTC. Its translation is CASSLGFRGDGGETQYF.

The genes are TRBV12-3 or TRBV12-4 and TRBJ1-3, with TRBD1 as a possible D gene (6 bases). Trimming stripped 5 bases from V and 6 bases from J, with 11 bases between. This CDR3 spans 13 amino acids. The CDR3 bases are TGTGCCAGCAGTGCTAACAGGGAAAACACCATATATTTT. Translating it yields CASSANRENTIYF.

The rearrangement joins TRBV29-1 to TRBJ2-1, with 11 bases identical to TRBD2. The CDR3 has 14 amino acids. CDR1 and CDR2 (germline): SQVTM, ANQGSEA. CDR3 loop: CSALAGAGGNEQFF. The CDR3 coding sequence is TGCAGTGCACTAGCGGGAGCCGGGGGCAATGAGCAGTTCTTC.

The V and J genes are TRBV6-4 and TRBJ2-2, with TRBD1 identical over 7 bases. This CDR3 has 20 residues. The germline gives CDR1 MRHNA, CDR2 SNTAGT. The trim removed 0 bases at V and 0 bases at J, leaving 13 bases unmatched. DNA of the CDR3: TGTGCCAGCAGTGACTCCCCGACAGGGCTGGGGAGCGCGAACACCGGGGAGCTGTTTTTT. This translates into CASSDSPTGLGSANTGELFF.